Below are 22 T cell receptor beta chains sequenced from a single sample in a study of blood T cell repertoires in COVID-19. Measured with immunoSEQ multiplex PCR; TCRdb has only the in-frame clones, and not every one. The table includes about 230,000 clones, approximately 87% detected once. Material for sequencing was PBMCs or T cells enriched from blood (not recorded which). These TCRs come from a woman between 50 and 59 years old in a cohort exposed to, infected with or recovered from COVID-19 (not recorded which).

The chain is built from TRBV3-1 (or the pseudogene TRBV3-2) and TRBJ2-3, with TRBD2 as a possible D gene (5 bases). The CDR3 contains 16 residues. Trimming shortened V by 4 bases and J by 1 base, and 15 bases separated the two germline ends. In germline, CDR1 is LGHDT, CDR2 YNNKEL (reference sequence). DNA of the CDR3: TGTGCCAGCAGCCCCTGGGAGACCTCTGGCACAGATACGCAGTATTTT. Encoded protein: CASSPWETSGTDTQYF.

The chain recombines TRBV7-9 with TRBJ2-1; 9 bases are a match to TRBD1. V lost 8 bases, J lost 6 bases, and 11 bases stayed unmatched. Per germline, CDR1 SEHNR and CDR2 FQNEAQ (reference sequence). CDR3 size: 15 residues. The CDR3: CASGAGTGYRNEQFF. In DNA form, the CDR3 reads TGTGCCAGCGGGGCCGGGACAGGGTATCGCAATGAGCAGTTCTTC. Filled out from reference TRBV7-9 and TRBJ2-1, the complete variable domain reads DTGVSQNPRHKITKRGQNVTFRCDPISEHNRLYWYRQTLGQGPEFLTYFQNEAQLEKSRLLSDRFSAERPKGSFSTLEIQRTEQGDSAMYLCASGAGTGYRNEQFFGPGTRLTVL.

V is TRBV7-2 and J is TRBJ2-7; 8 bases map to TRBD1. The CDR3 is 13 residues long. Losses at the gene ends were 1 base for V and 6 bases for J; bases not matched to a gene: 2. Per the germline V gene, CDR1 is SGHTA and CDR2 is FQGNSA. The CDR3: CASSLGTGFEQYF. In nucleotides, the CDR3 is TGTGCCAGCAGCTTAGGGACAGGGTTCGAGCAGTACTTC.

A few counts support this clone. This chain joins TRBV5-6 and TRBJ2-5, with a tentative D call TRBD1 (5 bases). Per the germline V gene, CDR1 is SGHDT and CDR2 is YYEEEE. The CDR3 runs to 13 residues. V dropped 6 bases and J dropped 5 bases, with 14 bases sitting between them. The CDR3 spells CASTKQDLETQYF. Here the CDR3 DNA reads TGTGCCAGCACCAAACAGGATTTGGAGACCCAGTACTTC.

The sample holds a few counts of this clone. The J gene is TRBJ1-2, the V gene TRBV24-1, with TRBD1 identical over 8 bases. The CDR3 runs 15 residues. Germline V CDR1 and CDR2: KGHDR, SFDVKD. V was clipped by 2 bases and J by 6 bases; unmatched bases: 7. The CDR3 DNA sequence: TGTGCCACCAGTGATTCACGACAGGGGCATGATGGCTACACCTTC. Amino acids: CATSDSRQGHDGYTF.

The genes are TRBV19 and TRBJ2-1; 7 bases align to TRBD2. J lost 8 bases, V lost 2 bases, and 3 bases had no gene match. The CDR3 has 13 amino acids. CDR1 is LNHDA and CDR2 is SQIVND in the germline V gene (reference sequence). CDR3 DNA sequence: TGTGCCAGTAGTATACTAGCGGCTGATGAGCAGTTCTTC. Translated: CASSILAADEQFF.

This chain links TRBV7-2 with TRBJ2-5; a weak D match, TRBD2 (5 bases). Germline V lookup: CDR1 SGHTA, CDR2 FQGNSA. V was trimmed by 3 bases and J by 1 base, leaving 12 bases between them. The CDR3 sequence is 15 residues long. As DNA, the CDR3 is TGTGCCAGCAGCTTGGGAGCAAGACGCCAAGAGACCCAGTACTTC. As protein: CASSLGARRQETQYF. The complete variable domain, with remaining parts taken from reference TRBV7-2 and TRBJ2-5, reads GAGVSQSPSNKVTEKGKDVELRCDPISGHTALYWYRQSLGQGLEFLIYFQGNSAPDKSGLPSDRFSAERTGGSVSTLTIQRTQQEDSAVYLCASSLGARRQETQYFGPGTRLLVL.

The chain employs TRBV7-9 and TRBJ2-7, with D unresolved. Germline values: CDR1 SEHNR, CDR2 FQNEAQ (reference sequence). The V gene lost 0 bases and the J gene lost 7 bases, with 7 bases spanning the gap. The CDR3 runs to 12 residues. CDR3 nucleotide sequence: TGTGCCAGCAGCTTAGCGATGGCAGAGCAGTACTTC. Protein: CASSLAMAEQYF.

The CDR3 nucleotides read TGTGCCAGCAGTAGACTTTTAGTTGGTCCAGATACGCAGTATTTT. Its translation is CASSRLLVGPDTQYF. The V and J genes are TRBV2 and TRBJ2-3; no definite D call. The CDR3 runs 15 residues. Per the germline V gene, CDR1 is SNHLY and CDR2 is FYNNEI. Trimming removed 5 bases at V and 4 bases at J, with 16 bases between.

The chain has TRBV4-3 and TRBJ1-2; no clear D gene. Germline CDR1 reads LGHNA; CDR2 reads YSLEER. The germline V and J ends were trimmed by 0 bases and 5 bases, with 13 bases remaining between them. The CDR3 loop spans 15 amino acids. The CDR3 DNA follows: TGCGCCAGCAGCCAAGATCCAGCGACCAAATATGGCTACACCTTC. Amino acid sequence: CASSQDPATKYGYTF.

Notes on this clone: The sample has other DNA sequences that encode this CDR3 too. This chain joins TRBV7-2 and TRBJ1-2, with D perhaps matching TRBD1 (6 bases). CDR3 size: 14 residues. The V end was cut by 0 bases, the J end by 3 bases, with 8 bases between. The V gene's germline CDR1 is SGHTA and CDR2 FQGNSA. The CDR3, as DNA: TGTGCCAGCAGCTTAGCGAAGGGGGACTATGGCTACACCTTC. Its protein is CASSLAKGDYGYTF.

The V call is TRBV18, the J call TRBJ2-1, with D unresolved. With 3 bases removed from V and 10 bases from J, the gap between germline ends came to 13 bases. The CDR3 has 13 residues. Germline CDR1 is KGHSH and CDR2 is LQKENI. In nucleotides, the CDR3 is TGTGCCAGCTCACCGGGTTCGGGTAGGGAGCAGTTCTTC. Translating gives CASSPGSGREQFF.

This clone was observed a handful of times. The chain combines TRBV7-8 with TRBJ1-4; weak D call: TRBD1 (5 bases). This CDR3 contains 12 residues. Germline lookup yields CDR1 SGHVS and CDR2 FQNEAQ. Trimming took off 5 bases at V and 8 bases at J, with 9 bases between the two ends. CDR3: CASSRRTEKLFF. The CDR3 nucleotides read TGTGCCAGCAGCCGAAGGACAGAAAAACTGTTTTTT.

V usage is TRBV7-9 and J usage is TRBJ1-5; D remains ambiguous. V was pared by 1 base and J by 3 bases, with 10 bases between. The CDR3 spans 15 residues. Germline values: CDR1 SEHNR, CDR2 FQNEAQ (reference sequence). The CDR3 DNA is TGTGCCAGCAGCTTAGATGTCGGGAACAATCAGCCCCAGCATTTT. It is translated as CASSLDVGNNQPQHF. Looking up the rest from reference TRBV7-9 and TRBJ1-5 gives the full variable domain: DTGVSQNPRHKITKRGQNVTFRCDPISEHNRLYWYRQTLGQGPEFLTYFQNEAQLEKSRLLSDRFSAERPKGSFSTLEIQRTEQGDSAMYLCASSLDVGNNQPQHFGDGTRLSIL.

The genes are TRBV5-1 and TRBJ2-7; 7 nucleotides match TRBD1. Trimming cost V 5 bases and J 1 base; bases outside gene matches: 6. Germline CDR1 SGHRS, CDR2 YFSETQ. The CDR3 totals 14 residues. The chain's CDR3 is CASSIGTASYEQYF. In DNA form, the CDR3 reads TGCGCCAGCAGTATCGGGACAGCGTCCTACGAGCAGTACTTC. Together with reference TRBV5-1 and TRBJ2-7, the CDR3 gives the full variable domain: KAGVTQTPRYLIKTRGQQVTLSCSPISGHRSVSWYQQTPGQGLQFLFEYFSETQRNKGNFPGRFSGRQFSNSRSEMNVSTLELGDSALYLCASSIGTASYEQYFGPGTRLTVT.

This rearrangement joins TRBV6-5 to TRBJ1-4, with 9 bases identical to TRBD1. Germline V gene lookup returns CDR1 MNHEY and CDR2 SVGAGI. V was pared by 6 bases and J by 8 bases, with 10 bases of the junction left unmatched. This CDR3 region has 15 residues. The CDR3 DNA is TGTGCCAGCAGGGGACAGGGAGACCATGGGGAAAAACTGTTTTTT. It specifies CASRGQGDHGEKLFF.

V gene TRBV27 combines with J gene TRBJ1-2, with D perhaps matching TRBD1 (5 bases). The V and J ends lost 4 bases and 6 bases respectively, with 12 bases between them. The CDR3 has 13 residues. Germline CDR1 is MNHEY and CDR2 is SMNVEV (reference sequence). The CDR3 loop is CASSSSGRNGYTF. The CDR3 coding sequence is TGTGCCAGCAGTTCCTCAGGGAGGAATGGCTACACCTTC.

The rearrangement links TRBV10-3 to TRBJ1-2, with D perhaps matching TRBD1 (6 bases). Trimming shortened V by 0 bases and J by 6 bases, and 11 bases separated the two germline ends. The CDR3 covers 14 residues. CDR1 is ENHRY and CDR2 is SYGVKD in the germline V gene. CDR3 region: CAISESPQGNGYTF. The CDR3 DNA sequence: TGTGCCATCAGTGAGTCCCCACAGGGAAATGGCTACACCTTC.

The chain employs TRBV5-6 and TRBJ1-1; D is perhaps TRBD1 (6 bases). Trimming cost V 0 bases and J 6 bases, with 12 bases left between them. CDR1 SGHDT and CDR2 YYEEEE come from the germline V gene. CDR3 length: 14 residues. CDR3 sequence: CASSLEQGLSEAFF. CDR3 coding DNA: TGTGCCAGCAGCTTGGAACAGGGTTTATCTGAAGCTTTCTTT. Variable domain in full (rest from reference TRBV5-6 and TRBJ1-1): DAGVTQSPTHLIKTRGQQVTLRCSPKSGHDTVSWYQQALGQGPQFIFQYYEEEERQRGNFPDRFSGHQFPNYSSELNVNALLLGDSALYLCASSLEQGLSEAFFGQGTRLTVV.

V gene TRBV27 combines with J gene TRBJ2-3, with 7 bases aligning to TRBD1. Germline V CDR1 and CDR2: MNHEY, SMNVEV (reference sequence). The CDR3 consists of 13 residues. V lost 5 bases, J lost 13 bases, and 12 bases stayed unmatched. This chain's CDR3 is CASSETRGQLEYF. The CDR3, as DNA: TGTGCCAGCAGTGAAACCCGGGGACAGCTGGAGTATTTT.

CDR3 nucleotides: TGTGCCAGCTCACCTTCGGACAGCAGGAGAAACACTGAAGCTTTCTTT. Residues: CASSPSDSRRNTEAFF. The V gene is TRBV18, the J gene TRBJ1-1; TRBD1 is a possible D gene (6 bases). The CDR3 covers 16 residues. The V gene's germline CDR1 is KGHSH and CDR2 LQKENI. The V and J ends lost 3 bases and 2 bases respectively, with 16 bases between them.

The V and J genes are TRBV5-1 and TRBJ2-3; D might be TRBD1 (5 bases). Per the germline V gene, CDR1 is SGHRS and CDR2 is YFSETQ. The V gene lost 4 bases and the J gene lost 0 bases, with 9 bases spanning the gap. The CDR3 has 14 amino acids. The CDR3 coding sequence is TGCGCCAGCAGCGTCACAGGTAGCACAGATACGCAGTATTTT. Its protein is CASSVTGSTDTQYF.